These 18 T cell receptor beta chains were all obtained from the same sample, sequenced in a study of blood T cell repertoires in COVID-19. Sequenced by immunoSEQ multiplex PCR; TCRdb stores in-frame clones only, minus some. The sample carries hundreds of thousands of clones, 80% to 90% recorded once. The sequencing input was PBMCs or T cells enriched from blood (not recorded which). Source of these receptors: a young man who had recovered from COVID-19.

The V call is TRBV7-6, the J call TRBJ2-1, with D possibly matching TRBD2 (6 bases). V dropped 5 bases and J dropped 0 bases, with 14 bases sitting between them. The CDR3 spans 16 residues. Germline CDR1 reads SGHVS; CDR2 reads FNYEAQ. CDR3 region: CASSPQGLSSYNEQFF. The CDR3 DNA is TGTGCCAGCAGCCCGCAGGGACTGAGCTCCTACAATGAGCAGTTCTTC.

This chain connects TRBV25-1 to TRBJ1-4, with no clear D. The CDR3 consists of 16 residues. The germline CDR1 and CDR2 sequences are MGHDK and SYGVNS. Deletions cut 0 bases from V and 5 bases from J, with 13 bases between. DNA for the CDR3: TGTGCCAGCAGTGAATATCGCACGGCGGGCAATGAAAAACTGTTTTTT. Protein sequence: CASSEYRTAGNEKLFF.

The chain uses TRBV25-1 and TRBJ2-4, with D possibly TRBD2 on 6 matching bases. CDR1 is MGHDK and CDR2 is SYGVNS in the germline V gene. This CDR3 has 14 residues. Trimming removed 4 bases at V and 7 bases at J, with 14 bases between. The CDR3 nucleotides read TGTGCCAGCAGTGCGTCGGGGAGGACCAACATTCAGTACTTC. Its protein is CASSASGRTNIQYF.

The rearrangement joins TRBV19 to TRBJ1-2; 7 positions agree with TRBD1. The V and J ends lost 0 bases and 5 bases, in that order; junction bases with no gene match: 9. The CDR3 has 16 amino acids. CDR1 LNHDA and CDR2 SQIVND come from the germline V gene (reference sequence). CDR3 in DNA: TGTGCCAGTAGTATAGATTCCTCGACAGGGACTTATGGCTACACCTTC. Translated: CASSIDSSTGTYGYTF.

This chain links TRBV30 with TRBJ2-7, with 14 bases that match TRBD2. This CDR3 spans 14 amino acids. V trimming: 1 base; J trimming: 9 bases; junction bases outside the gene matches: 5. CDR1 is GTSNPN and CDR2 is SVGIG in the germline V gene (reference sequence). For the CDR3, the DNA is TGTGCCTGGAGTGCGGGACTAGCGGGAGTTGGGCAGTACTTC. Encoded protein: CAWSAGLAGVGQYF.

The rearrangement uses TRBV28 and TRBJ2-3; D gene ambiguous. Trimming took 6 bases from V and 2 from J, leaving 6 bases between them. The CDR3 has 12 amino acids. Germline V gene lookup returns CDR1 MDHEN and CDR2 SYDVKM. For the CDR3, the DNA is TGTGCCAGCAGGCGTACCACAGATACGCAGTATTTT. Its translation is CASRRTTDTQYF.

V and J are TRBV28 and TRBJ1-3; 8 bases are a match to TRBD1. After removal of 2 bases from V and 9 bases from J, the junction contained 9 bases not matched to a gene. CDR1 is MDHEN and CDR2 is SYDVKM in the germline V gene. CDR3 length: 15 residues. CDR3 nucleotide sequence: TGTGCCAGCAGTTTAATCGAGACAGGGGACGTCACCATATATTTT. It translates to CASSLIETGDVTIYF.

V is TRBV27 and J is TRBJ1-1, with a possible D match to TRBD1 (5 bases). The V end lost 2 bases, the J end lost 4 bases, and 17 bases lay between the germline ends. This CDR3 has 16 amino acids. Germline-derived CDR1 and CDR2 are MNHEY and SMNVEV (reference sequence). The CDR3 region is CASSLDRSFRSTEAFF. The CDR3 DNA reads TGTGCCAGCAGTTTAGACAGAAGTTTCCGAAGCACTGAAGCTTTCTTT.

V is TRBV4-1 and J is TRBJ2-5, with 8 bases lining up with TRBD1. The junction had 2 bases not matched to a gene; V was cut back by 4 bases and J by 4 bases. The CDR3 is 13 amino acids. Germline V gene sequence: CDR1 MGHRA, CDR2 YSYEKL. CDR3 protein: CASSPRGPETQYF. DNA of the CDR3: TGCGCCAGCAGCCCCAGGGGGCCAGAGACCCAGTACTTC.

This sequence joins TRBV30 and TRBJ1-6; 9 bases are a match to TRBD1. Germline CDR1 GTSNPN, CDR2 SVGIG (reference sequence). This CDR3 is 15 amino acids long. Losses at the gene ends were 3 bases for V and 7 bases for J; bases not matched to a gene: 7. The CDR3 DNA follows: TGTGCCTGGAGGATAGGACAGGGGAACAATTCACCCCTCCACTTT. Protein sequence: CAWRIGQGNNSPLHF. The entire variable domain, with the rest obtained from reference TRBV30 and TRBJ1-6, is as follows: SQTIHQWPATLVQPVGSPLSLECTVEGTSNPNLYWYRQAAGRGLQLLFYSVGIGQISSEVPQNLSASRPQDRQFILSSKKLLLSDSGFYLCAWRIGQGNNSPLHFGNGTRLTVT.

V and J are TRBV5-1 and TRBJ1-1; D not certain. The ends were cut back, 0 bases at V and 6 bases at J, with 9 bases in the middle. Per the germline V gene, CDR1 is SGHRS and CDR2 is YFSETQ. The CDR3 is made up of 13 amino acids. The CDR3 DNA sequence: TGCGCCAGCAGCTTGGTTTCTGTGTCTGAAGCTTTCTTT. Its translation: CASSLVSVSEAFF.

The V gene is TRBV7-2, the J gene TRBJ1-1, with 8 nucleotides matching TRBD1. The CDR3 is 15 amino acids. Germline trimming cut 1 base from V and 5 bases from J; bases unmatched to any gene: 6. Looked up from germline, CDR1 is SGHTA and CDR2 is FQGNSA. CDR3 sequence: CASSLESTGGTEAFF. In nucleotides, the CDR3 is TGTGCCAGCAGCTTAGAATCTACAGGGGGGACTGAAGCTTTCTTT.

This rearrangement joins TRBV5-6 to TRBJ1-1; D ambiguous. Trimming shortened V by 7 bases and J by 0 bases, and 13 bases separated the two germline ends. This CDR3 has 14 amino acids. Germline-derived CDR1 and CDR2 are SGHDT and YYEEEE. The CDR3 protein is CASQYLLMNTEAFF. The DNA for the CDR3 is TGTGCCAGCCAATACCTATTGATGAACACTGAAGCTTTCTTT.

The CDR3 reads CASSARDRGEQFF. Written as DNA, the CDR3 is TGCGCCAGCAGCGCCCGGGACAGGGGTGAGCAGTTCTTC. The gene calls are TRBV5-1 and TRBJ2-1; 10 bases match TRBD1. Germline V gives CDR1 SGHRS, CDR2 YFSETQ. The CDR3 loop spans 13 amino acids. With 4 bases clipped from V and 9 bases from J, the junction kept 4 bases outside the gene matches.

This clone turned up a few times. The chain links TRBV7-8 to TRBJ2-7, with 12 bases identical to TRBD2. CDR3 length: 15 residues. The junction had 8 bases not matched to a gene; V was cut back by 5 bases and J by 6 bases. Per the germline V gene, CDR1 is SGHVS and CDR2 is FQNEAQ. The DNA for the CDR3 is TGTGCCAGCAGCACCAGACTAGCGGGAGACGGCGAGCAGTACTTC. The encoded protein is CASSTRLAGDGEQYF.

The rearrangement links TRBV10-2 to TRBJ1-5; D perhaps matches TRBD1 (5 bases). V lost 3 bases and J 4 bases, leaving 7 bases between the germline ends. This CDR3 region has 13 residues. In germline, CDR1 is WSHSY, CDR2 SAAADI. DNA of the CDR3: TGCGCCAGCAGTGAACAGGATAATCAGCCCCAGCATTTT. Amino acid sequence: CASSEQDNQPQHF.

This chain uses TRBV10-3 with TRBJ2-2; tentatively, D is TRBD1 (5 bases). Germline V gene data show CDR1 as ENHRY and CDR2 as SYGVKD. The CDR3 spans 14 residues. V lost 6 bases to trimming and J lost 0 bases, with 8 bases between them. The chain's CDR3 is CAIRQGPNTGELFF. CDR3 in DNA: TGTGCCATCAGGCAGGGTCCGAACACCGGGGAGCTGTTTTTT.

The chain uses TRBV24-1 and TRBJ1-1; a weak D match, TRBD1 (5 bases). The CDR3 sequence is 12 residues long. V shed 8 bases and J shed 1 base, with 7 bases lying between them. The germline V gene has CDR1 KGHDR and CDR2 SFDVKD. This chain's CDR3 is CATKGPNTEAFF. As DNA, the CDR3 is TGTGCCACCAAGGGGCCGAACACTGAAGCTTTCTTT.